This TCR beta chain came from a study of molecular identifiers for immune sequencing clone quantification (dated by TCRdb to about 2018). For the study in its entirety: For a replicate experiment, RNA from 20,000 or 100,000 naive CD8 T cells was divided into five aliquots, and four of the five aliquots were sequenced. CD8 T cells were used in a methods study to benchmark molecular-identifier clustering-based TCR repertoire sequencing (MIDCIRS) and TCR RNA copy counting. General findings and caveats noted by the study authors: In CMV-specific effector cells, clones with more than 20 RNA copies accounted for over 98% of molecules, whereas in naive cells such clones accounted for under 1%. Modeling estimated roughly 3.2 recovered TCR RNA copies per cell, compared with approximately 9.5 by digital PCR, which implies 30% to 35% capture efficiency. Even against a background of 800,000 to 1,000,000 naive CD8 T cells, spiked-in Jurkat TCR RNA amounting to a single cell's worth was reported to be detectable. When barcode sub-clustering was omitted, TCR diversity was inflated by chimeric consensus sequences, with chimeras reaching as high as 47%. Highly expanded clone sizes could be underestimated because identical TCR molecules may share a barcode. The naive libraries included spiked-in Jurkat TCR RNA (about ten copies' worth), and this Jurkat TCR RNA is not part of the donor repertoire.

To prepare the library, PCR was applied. TCRdb names Illumina HiSeq 4000 as the instrument used. Bulk TCR libraries were generated as previously described, with the TCR primers listed in Table S5 used. Total RNA was purified with the Qiagen AllPrep DNA/RNA kit. Before analysis, reads from multiple sequencing runs of one library were combined. In the original analysis: Only reads with exact TCR constant sequence were kept, trimmed to 150 nt, and grouped by their 12-nt molecular barcodes. Within each barcode group, reads were sub-clustered at a 15% Levenshtein threshold, and quality-weighted consensus sequences were built per RNA molecule. Non-functional sequences were discarded, and so were lower-count sequences lying one edit away from another sequence. Based on a fit of two negative binomial distributions, barcode sub-clusters having less than 20% of the maximum read count were discarded. TCRdb reprocessing: public reads trimmed at Q25 with fastp, clones called with MiXCR, in-frame beta chains kept. A single entry per CDR3 protein holds the most common genes and DNA from its merged rows. Clone size and V and J calls follow TCRdb, not the original study. This sample gives some 320,000 distinct CDR3 sequences in total; about 20% of them show up just once. Of the sample, more than 0.8% falls within the top ten clones.

A note on this clonotype: It lacks a known antigen. A much bigger clone sits one base away, suggesting this may be a read error.

From its cysteine to its phenylalanine, the CDR3 spans 14 amino acids. CDR3 DNA is the only sequence kept; it has 42 bases, read in frame from the first base. V is cut by 3 bases and J by 3 bases, and the space between the germline ends is 12 bases. Libraries of naive CD8 T cells were built from around 20,000 to 1,000,000 sorted cells, with 10%, 30% or 50% of the purified RNA used. On a BD FACSAria II, naive CD8 T cells were FACS-sorted as CD8+CD4-CCR7+CD45RA+ and collected into RLT Plus buffer. Roughly ten TCR copies' worth of Jurkat RNA were spiked into about 20,000-1,000,000 naive CD8 T cell samples to test detection sensitivity. Enrichment of CD8 T cells was performed with RosetteSep CD8+ T Cell Enrichment Cocktail and Ficoll-Paque, after which ACK red cell lysis was carried out.

The sequence joins TRBV12-3 or TRBV12-4 to TRBJ2-7, with TRBD2 tentatively as D gene (5 bases match). Sequencing was performed on naive CD8+ T cells from blood, with Jurkat cell RNA spiked in. This sample's cell subset or site label indicates: FACS-sorted CD8+CD4-CCR7+CD45RA+ naive T cells. The clonotype comes from a human donor in good health. Some libraries in this study had Jurkat cell RNA spiked in. The DNA sequence reads TGTGCCAGCAGTTTTGGCCAGAGGGACTACGAGCAGTACTTC. It specifies CASSFGQRDYEQYF.